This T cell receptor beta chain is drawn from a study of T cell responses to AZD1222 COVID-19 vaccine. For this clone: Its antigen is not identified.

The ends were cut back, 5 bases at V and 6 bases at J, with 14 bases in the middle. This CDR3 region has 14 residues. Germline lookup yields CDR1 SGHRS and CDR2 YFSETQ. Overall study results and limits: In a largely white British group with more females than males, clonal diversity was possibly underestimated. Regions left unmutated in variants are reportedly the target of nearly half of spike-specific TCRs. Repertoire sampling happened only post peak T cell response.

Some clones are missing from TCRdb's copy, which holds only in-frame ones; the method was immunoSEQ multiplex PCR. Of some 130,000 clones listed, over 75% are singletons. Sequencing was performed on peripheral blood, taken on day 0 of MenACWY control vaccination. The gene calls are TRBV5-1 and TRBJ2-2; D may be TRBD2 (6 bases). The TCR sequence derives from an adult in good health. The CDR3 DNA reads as TGCGCCAGCAGTCGTGAATCGGGGGCCGGGGAGCTGTTTTTT. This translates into CASSRESGAGELFF.